This T cell receptor beta chain was recorded in a study of blood T cell repertoires in COVID-19. Profiling relied on immunoSEQ multiplex PCR, and the TCRdb table lists in-frame clones only, not all of them. Of approximately 47,000 clones in the sample, 80% to 90% are singletons; the top ten hold about an eighth. The J segment lost 6 bases and the V segment lost 1 base, leaving 5 bases of the junction unmatched. The CDR3 has 15 amino acids. Germline V gene data show CDR1 as SGHVS and CDR2 as FNYEAQ. This clone has just one count. The sample consisted of peripheral blood. The chain uses TRBV7-6 and TRBJ1-5, with 8 bases matching TRBD1. The clonotype was recovered from a human donor with active COVID-19. The donor label of this sample is uncertain. The CDR3 reads CASSLEDREGQPQHF. The CDR3 nucleotides are TGTGCCAGCAGCTTAGAGGACAGGGAGGGTCAGCCCCAGCATTTT.